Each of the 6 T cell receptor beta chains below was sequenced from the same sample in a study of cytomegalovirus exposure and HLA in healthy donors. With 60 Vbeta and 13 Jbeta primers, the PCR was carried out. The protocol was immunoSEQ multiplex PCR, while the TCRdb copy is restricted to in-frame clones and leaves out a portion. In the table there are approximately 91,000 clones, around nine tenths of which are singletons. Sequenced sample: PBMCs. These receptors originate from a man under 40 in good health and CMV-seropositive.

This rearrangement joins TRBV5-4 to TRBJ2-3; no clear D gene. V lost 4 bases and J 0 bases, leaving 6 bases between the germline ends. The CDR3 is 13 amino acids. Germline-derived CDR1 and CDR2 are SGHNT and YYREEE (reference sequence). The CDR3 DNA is TGTGCCAGCAGCGGTACTAGCACAGATACGCAGTATTTT. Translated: CASSGTSTDTQYF.

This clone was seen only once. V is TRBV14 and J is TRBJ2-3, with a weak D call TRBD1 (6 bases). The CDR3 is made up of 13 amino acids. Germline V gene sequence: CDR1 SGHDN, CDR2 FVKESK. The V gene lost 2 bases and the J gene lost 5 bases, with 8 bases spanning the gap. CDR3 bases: TGTGCCAGCAGCCAAACAGGGCGAGATACGCAGTATTTT. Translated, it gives CASSQTGRDTQYF. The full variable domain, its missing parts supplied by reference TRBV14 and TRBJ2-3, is EAGVTQFPSHSVIEKGQTVTLRCDPISGHDNLYWYRRVMGKEIKFLLHFVKESKQDESGMPNNRFLAERTGGTYSTLKVQPAELEDSGVYFCASSQTGRDTQYFGPGTRLTVL.

This chain's CDR3 is CASSYSRKTDTGQFF. CDR3 sequence (DNA): TGTGCCAGCAGTTACTCGAGAAAGACAGACACTGGGCAGTTCTTC. V and J are TRBV6-5 and TRBJ2-1; maybe TRBD1 (5 bases). This CDR3 has 15 amino acids. In germline, CDR1 is MNHEY, CDR2 SVGAGI. The germline V and J ends were trimmed by 0 bases and 12 bases, with 18 bases remaining between them.

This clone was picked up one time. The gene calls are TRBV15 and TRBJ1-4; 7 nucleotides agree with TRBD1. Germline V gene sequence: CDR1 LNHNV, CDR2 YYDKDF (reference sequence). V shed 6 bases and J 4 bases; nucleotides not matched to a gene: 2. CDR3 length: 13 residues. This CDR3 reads CATRDRDNEKLFF. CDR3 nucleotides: TGTGCCACCAGAGACAGGGATAATGAAAAACTGTTTTTT.

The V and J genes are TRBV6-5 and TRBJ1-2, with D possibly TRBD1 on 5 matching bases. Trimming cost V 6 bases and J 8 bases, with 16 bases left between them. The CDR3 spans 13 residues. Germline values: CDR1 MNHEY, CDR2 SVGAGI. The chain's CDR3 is CASSSIQGQGYTF. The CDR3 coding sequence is TGTGCCAGCAGCTCAATTCAGGGCCAGGGCTACACCTTC.

This CDR3 is CASSSPDRSTYGYTF. In DNA, the CDR3 is TGTGCCAGCAGCTCCCCGGACAGGTCTACCTATGGCTACACCTTC. The chain has TRBV12-1 and TRBJ1-2; the DNA was not used to check the table's D call, TRBD1. TRBV12-1 is classified as a pseudogene. The length of the CDR3 is 15 residues.